This entry features one T cell receptor (beta chain) sequence. No antigen is known for it. The CDR3 runs 13 residues. The V and J ends lost 9 bases and 9 bases, in that order; junction bases with no gene match: 7. Germline V gene lookup returns CDR1 SNHLY and CDR2 FYNNEI. This sample was included in a study of T cell responses to AZD1222 COVID-19 vaccine. Study information: Second-dose groups at about 4 or about 12 weeks were pooled. Findings and caveats of the study: Targeting of unmutated variant regions was reportedly seen in nearly half of spike-specific TCRs. Recipients of AZD1222 seropositive at baseline numbered only 5 or 6.

Data came from immunoSEQ multiplex PCR; TCRdb stores just in-frame clones and leaves some out. The profile shows 110,000 to 150,000 clones, 80% to 95% of them singletons. This chain uses TRBV2 with TRBJ1-6; TRBD1 aligns across 8 bases. This sample comprised peripheral blood, obtained on day 0 of AZD1222 vaccination. The receptor was derived from an adult in good health. The CDR3 DNA is TGTGCCAGGCGGACAGGGAGGGGTTCACCCCTCCACTTT. Translation: CARRTGRGSPLHF.